This T cell receptor (beta chain) was captured in a study of early stage breast cancer tumors (dated by TCRdb to about 2017). At the level of the whole study: Of the roughly 15 invasive breast tumors, about a dozen were found to be estrogen receptor-positive, progesterone receptor-positive and HER2-negative. Eight of the 12 ER+/PR+/HER2- tumors were invasive ductal carcinomas, while the other four were invasive lobular carcinomas. A total of around 3 million templates, representing 1,097,674 unique clonotypes, were detected across all samples. A read coverage of roughly 10-fold per sample was achieved on average.

The study profiled bulk TCR beta-chain repertoires in matched peripheral blood, tumor and adjacent normal breast tissue taken from approximately 15 patients with early-stage breast cancer. Before surgery, whole blood (about 4.5-10 mL) was collected into EDTA tubes and processed within 2 hours. Ficoll-Paque centrifugation in SepMate-50 tubes was used to isolate peripheral blood mononuclear cells. For storage in liquid nitrogen, PBMCs were cryopreserved as aliquots of roughly 1.8 to 4 million cells in roughly 90% FBS with about 10% DMSO. The Qiagen AllPrep DNA/RNA Mini kit was used to extract genomic DNA. The cysteine opens and the phenylalanine closes a CDR3 of 13 amino acids. The DNA shown is the 39-base CDR3, in frame from base 1. V is reduced by 0 bases and J by 1 base, leaving a spacing of 4 bases between them. CDR1 and CDR2 were assigned from the germline V gene as SGHAT and FQNNGV. Study-wide conclusions, independent of this receptor: Sequencing bulk genomic DNA from unsorted cells could not capture chain pairing or functional markers like CD4, CD8 and FOXP3. Approximately 2.3-fold higher T cell density and higher clonality were observed in tumors than in adjacent normal breast tissue. Because the cohort was small, a breakdown by tumor subtype could not be done. Enriched TCRB sequences shared across patients were mostly commonly generated sequences, unlikely to play an important role in the tumor microenvironment. Repertoires from blood resembled normal breast more closely than tumor, and using blood as a reference for each tissue separated tumor from normal in about 90% of the 16 patients.

A remark on this clone: There is no known antigen for this receptor. No much larger clonotype is one base removed from it; base qualities were not supplied. The identical CDR3 is also encoded by other nucleotide sequences in the sample.

Two independent genomic DNA replicates were amplified for each sample, with roughly 0.5 ug used for blood and 1.5 ug for tumor or normal breast. TCRB sequencing of genomic DNA was carried out with the ImmunoSeq Intro kit according to the manufacturer's instructions. Multiplex PCR ran roughly 30 cycles with proprietary primers and spike-in control sequences for absolute quantification. An 87-bp fragment spanning the CDR3 and flanking V and J genes was sequenced with single-end 150-bp reads. Seven samples, each with two replicates, were multiplexed per lane of an Illumina MiSeq using version 3.0 chemistry. The study's processing was this. Raw data were processed with the vendor's proprietary pipeline, and both replicates were merged into a single result per sample. Productive rearrangements sharing the V-gene family, CDR3 amino acid sequence and J-gene segment were defined as clonotypes. To compute clonality, the normalized Shannon entropy (Pielou evenness) of TCRB abundances was subtracted from 1. To estimate T cell density, the total number of templates was divided by the input cell count, which was inferred from how much DNA went in. Recon was used with default parameters to estimate total repertoire diversity and clonality. Tumor-enriched clonotypes were defined as having over 0.1% abundance in tumor and at least 32-fold higher abundance than in normal breast. TCRdb holds this immuneACCESS table with in-frame rearrangements only. Some clones are missing; in checked studies, unresolved V genes explain under half, and the rest has no known cause. Clone size and the V and J calls come from that table; the DNA yielded D and trimming. The sample data list tens of thousands of clones, and approximately 80% of these were observed just once. The ten largest clones capture around 3.2% of the sample.

The sequenced material came from blood. Recombination joined TRBV11-2 with TRBJ2-7, with no D gene named confidently. The receptor was isolated from a person aged 25 to 45 with breast cancer. CDR3 protein: CASSLDSSYEQYF. The DNA sequence reads TGTGCCAGCAGCTTAGACAGTTCCTACGAGCAGTACTTC.